The sequence of this TCR beta chain was determined in a study of stem cell transplantation in POMP-related autoinflammatory disease. Study overall: Defective thymoproteasomes were hypothesized to impair CD8+ T-cell positive selection. Notes on the study in general: Patients with PRAID showed a restricted number of unique TRB V-J gene pairings.

This CDR3 is built from 15 residues. The trim removed 5 bases at V and 2 bases at J, leaving 8 bases unmatched. Germline lookup yields CDR1 SEHNR and CDR2 FQNEAQ (reference sequence). PRAID featured prominent immunodeficiency. As concerns this clone: As yet, its antigen is unknown.

Only in-frame clones appear in the TCRdb table, and some are missing; sequencing was by immunoSEQ multiplex PCR. Of around 26,000 clones in the sample, around 86% were seen once. The sequence was obtained from a human donor with POMP-related autoinflammation and immune dysregulation (PRAID). This rearrangement joins TRBV7-9 to TRBJ2-7, with 8 bases lining up with TRBD2. The sequencing here drew on CD4+ T cells from PBMCs, taken before stem cell transplantation. CDR3 region: CASSPGSGKPYEQYF. In nucleotides, the CDR3 is TGTGCCAGCAGCCCCGGTAGCGGGAAACCCTACGAGCAGTACTTC.